This T cell receptor (beta chain) appears in the sequencing data of a study of Graves' ophthalmopathy and Graves' hyperthyroidism. Points from the study as a whole: Blood also carried most expanded thyroid clonotypes exceeding 0.001 frequency. With a specificity of around 76% and a sensitivity of 70.59%, the model predicted ophthalmopathy progression. From stable hyperthyroidism, ophthalmopathy was separated by a 13-signature model with 85% to 90% sensitivity and more than 75% specificity.

RNA transcripts were the template, and TCR beta CDR3 regions were amplified from them. The first round was an RT-PCR with HTBI primers, and the second round was a multiplex PCR. TCRdb re-called the multiplex PCR reads through MiXCR, storing one row per CDR3 protein. This sample has 260,000 or so distinct CDR3 sequences, with roughly 50% found just once. A few counts support this clonotype. The antigen is not known. Among the exclusions were patients with other autoimmune diseases, uncontrolled infections, pregnancy or lactation. The receptor's source is an adult man with Graves' ophthalmopathy. Sequencing input: peripheral blood.

The CDR3 reads CATSDGGQSNRQPQHF. DNA for the CDR3: TGTGCCACCAGTGACGGGGGACAGTCAAACCGTCAGCCCCAGCATTTT. The chain carries TRBV24-1 and TRBJ1-5, with TRBD1 matching 7 bases. V lost 4 bases and J lost 6; bases outside the gene matches: 11. The CDR3 length is 16 residues. Germline values: CDR1 KGHDR, CDR2 SFDVKD.